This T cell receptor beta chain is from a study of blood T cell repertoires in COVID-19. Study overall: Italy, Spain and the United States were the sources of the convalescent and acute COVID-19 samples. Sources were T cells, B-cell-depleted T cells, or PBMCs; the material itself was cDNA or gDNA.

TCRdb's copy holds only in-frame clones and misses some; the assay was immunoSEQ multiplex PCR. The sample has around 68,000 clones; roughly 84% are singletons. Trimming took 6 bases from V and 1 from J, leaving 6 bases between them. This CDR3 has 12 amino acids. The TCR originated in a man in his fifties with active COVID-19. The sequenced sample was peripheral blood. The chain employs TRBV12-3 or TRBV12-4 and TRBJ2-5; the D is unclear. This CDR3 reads CASSKSQETQYF. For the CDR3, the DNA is TGTGCCAGCAGCAAGAGCCAAGAGACCCAGTACTTC.